The 30 T cell receptor beta chains presented below share a single source sample, sequenced in a study of blood T cell repertoires in COVID-19. Sequencing used immunoSEQ multiplex PCR; TCRdb keeps in-frame clones, though not all of them. The sample lists about 87,000 clones, roughly 80% occurring once. The source material was peripheral blood. The source of these receptors is a woman older than 75 with active or convalescent COVID-19.

The CDR3 nucleotides are TGTGCCAGCAGCCTATTTTCTACTACCTCCAATTCACCCCTCCACTTT. This gives the protein CASSLFSTTSNSPLHF. V and J are TRBV11-1 and TRBJ1-6; D is unresolved. The CDR3 has 16 amino acids. Germline CDR1 and CDR2: SGHAT and FQDESV (reference sequence). Trimming left V 5 bases short and J 7 bases short, with 18 bases between.

The table lists this clone with a few counts. The chain couples TRBV30 to TRBJ2-5, with 11 bases lining up with TRBD2. The CDR3 sequence is 17 residues long. From germline, CDR1 is GTSNPN and CDR2 SVGIG (reference sequence). The trim removed 6 bases at V and 4 bases at J, leaving 16 bases unmatched. The CDR3 sequence is CACPTSGSSLEVETQYF. CDR3 sequence (DNA): TGTGCCTGCCCCACTAGCGGGAGCTCCTTAGAAGTAGAGACCCAGTACTTC.

This clone appeared once. The V gene is TRBV18, the J gene TRBJ2-1; TRBD2 matches at 8 bases. CDR3 size: 16 residues. CDR1 KGHSH and CDR2 LQKENI come from the germline V gene. J gave up 3 bases and V 0 bases, and 4 bases lay outside the gene matches. CDR3 in amino acids: CASSPPIAGFYNEQFF. The DNA for the CDR3 is TGTGCCAGCTCACCACCTATAGCGGGATTCTACAATGAGCAGTTCTTC.

This clone was counted only a few times. V usage is TRBV7-2 and J usage is TRBJ2-1; 8 positions match TRBD1. CDR3 length: 15 amino acids. Germline V gives CDR1 SGHTA, CDR2 FQGNSA. Losses at the gene ends were 4 bases for V and 9 bases for J; bases not matched to a gene: 11. The CDR3 here is CASSSIGGQAGEQFF. Written as DNA, the CDR3 is TGTGCCAGCAGCTCAATAGGGGGACAGGCCGGTGAGCAGTTCTTC. The complete variable domain, with remaining parts taken from reference TRBV7-2 and TRBJ2-1, reads GAGVSQSPSNKVTEKGKDVELRCDPISGHTALYWYRQSLGQGLEFLIYFQGNSAPDKSGLPSDRFSAERTGGSVSTLTIQRTQQEDSAVYLCASSSIGGQAGEQFFGPGTRLTVL.

The chain combines TRBV30 with TRBJ1-2, with D unclear. Trimming pared 3 bases from V and 4 bases from J, leaving 12 bases between. In germline, CDR1 is GTSNPN, CDR2 SVGIG (reference sequence). The CDR3 sequence is 13 residues long. CDR3 region: CAWSQVISYGYTF. The CDR3 region has the DNA TGTGCCTGGAGCCAAGTGATTAGCTATGGCTACACCTTC.

In its sample, this clone was seen once. The rearrangement links TRBV12-5 to TRBJ2-7; unclear D gene. Trimming removed 7 bases from V and 3 bases from J, with 4 bases in between. Looked up from germline, CDR1 is LGHNT and CDR2 is FRNRAP. The CDR3 has 10 residues. The CDR3 sequence is CASVLYEQYF. CDR3 nucleotides: TGTGCTAGTGTCCTCTACGAGCAGTACTTC.

The V call is TRBV7-2, the J call TRBJ1-3; the D gene is possibly TRBD1 (5 bases). Germline loops: CDR1 SGHTA, CDR2 FQGNSA. Between the trimmed V and J ends, which lost 2 bases and 2 bases, there was a span of 19 bases. The CDR3 covers 18 residues. The CDR3 DNA follows: TGTGCCAGCAGCTTATCGGTCCGGCGACAGAGAACTGGAAACACCATATATTTT. It specifies CASSLSVRRQRTGNTIYF. The full variable domain, completed using reference TRBV7-2 and TRBJ1-3, is GAGVSQSPSNKVTEKGKDVELRCDPISGHTALYWYRQSLGQGLEFLIYFQGNSAPDKSGLPSDRFSAERTGGSVSTLTIQRTQQEDSAVYLCASSLSVRRQRTGNTIYFGEGSWLTVV.

The chain recombines TRBV7-9 with TRBJ1-6; 9 nucleotides line up with TRBD1. Trimming took 3 bases from V and 7 from J; bases not matched to a gene: 7. Germline lookup yields CDR1 SEHNR and CDR2 FQNEAQ (reference sequence). The CDR3 is 16 amino acids. The CDR3 bases are TGTGCCAGCAGCTTCTTCGGGGACAGGGACAATTCACCCCTCCACTTT. Translating gives CASSFFGDRDNSPLHF.

The J gene is TRBJ2-3, the V gene TRBV10-1; the D gene is possibly TRBD2 (6 bases). The CDR3 covers 17 residues. Germline V gene data show CDR1 as WNHNN and CDR2 as SYGVQD (reference sequence). Deletions cut 2 bases from V and 2 bases from J, with 17 bases between. This chain's CDR3 is CASSEPSRRDFTDTQYF. CDR3 bases: TGCGCCAGCAGTGAGCCCAGCCGGCGGGACTTCACAGATACGCAGTATTTT.

The chain joins TRBV7-2 to TRBJ2-7, with D hard to call. CDR3 length: 15 residues. Germline CDR1 is SGHTA and CDR2 is FQGNSA. V was trimmed by 4 bases and J by 2 bases, leaving 15 bases between them. CDR3 amino acids: CASSSTVLSTYEQYF. The CDR3 coding sequence is TGTGCCAGCAGCTCCACGGTACTAAGCACCTACGAGCAGTACTTC.

The chain employs TRBV3-1 (or the pseudogene TRBV3-2) and TRBJ1-6; no clear D. The V end lost 7 bases, the J end lost 0 bases, and 10 bases lay between the germline ends. The germline V gene encodes CDR1 LGHDT and CDR2 YNNKEL (reference sequence). The CDR3 is 15 residues long. This chain's CDR3 is CASTITSSYNSPLHF. In nucleotides, the CDR3 is TGTGCCAGCACCATCACCAGCTCCTATAATTCACCCCTCCACTTT.

V usage is TRBV6-5 and J usage is TRBJ1-2, with D unresolved. The CDR3 is 14 residues long. Germline CDR1 is MNHEY and CDR2 is SVGAGI. V was cut by 0 bases and J by 4 bases, with 9 bases left in between. CDR3 protein: CASSYSTESYGYTF. CDR3 coding DNA: TGTGCCAGCAGTTACTCTACAGAGTCCTATGGCTACACCTTC.

A few counts support this clone. The gene calls are TRBV19 and TRBJ2-6; 7 bases are shared with TRBD1. Germline-derived CDR1 and CDR2 are LNHDA and SQIVND (reference sequence). This CDR3 has 15 amino acids. V was pared by 6 bases and J by 0 bases, with 2 bases of the junction left unmatched. The DNA of the CDR3 is TGTGCCAGTAGGGACAGGCCCTCTGGGGCCAACGTCCTGACTTTC. Translated, it gives CASRDRPSGANVLTF.

The chain joins TRBV5-1 to TRBJ1-1, with a weak D call TRBD1 (5 bases). The germline CDR1 and CDR2 sequences are SGHRS and YFSETQ. The length of the CDR3 is 13 residues. V gave up 4 bases and J gave up 1 base, with 8 bases separating them. The CDR3 loop reads CASSPGGNTEAFF. The CDR3 DNA reads TGCGCCAGCAGCCCCGGGGGGAACACTGAAGCTTTCTTT.

CDR3 residues: CASSLDWGQDNQPQHF. In DNA form, the CDR3 reads TGTGCCAGCAGCTTAGATTGGGGGCAGGACAATCAGCCCCAGCATTTT. The chain links TRBV7-2 to TRBJ1-5, with D possibly TRBD1 on 6 matching bases. CDR1 and CDR2 from the germline V gene are SGHTA and FQGNSA. This CDR3 region has 16 residues. V dropped 1 base and J dropped 3 bases, with 13 bases sitting between them.

This chain links TRBV15 with TRBJ2-7; D call uncertain. Per germline, CDR1 LNHNV and CDR2 YYDKDF (reference sequence). Trimming left V 0 bases short and J 3 bases short, with 6 bases between. CDR3 length: 13 amino acids. The CDR3 reads CATSRDRHYEQYF. As DNA, the CDR3 is TGTGCCACCAGCAGAGATCGACACTACGAGCAGTACTTC.

This clone was observed a single time. V is TRBV10-3 and J is TRBJ2-7, with 8 bases fitting TRBD1. V shed 2 bases, J shed 3 bases, and the junction held 3 bases outside the gene matches. The germline V gene has CDR1 ENHRY and CDR2 SYGVKD. The CDR3 sequence is 14 residues long. CDR3 protein: CAISEGQGIYEQYF. For the CDR3, the DNA is TGTGCCATCAGTGAGGGACAGGGTATCTACGAGCAGTACTTC.

The genes are TRBV28 and TRBJ2-5, with D perhaps TRBD1 (6 bases). This CDR3 contains 14 residues. V shed 4 bases and J shed 1 base, with 10 bases lying between them. Germline assignment: CDR1 MDHEN and CDR2 SYDVKM. DNA for the CDR3: TGTGCCAGCAGTTGGACAGCGATCCAAGAGACCCAGTACTTC. Amino acid sequence: CASSWTAIQETQYF.

V gene TRBV12-3 or TRBV12-4 combines with J gene TRBJ1-5, with a possible D match to TRBD1 (5 bases). The CDR3 extends over 13 amino acids. With 7 bases removed from V and 5 bases from J, the gap between germline ends came to 12 bases. The DNA of the CDR3 is TGTGCCAGCAATAGACAGACAGATCAGCCCCAGCATTTT. This translates into CASNRQTDQPQHF.

J is TRBJ2-3 and V is TRBV3-1 (or the pseudogene TRBV3-2), with 9 bases fitting TRBD2. The CDR3 is 17 amino acids. Trimming cost V 1 base and J 4 bases; bases outside gene matches: 9. In germline, CDR1 is LGHDT, CDR2 YNNKEL (reference sequence). The CDR3 protein is CASSQALQVAGADTQYF. DNA of the CDR3: TGTGCCAGCAGCCAAGCCCTGCAGGTAGCGGGAGCAGATACGCAGTATTTT.

The V and J genes are TRBV19 and TRBJ1-3, with D possibly TRBD1 on 5 matching bases. CDR3 size: 14 residues. CDR1 is LNHDA and CDR2 is SQIVND in the germline V gene (reference sequence). Trimming left V 7 bases short and J 2 bases short, with 12 bases between. The CDR3 DNA follows: TGTGCCAGTACCTTCGGAGGGGCTGGAAACACCATATATTTT. Amino acids: CASTFGGAGNTIYF. Variable domain in full (rest from reference TRBV19 and TRBJ1-3): DGGITQSPKYLFRKEGQNVTLSCEQNLNHDAMYWYRQDPGQGLRLIYYSQIVNDFQKGDIAEGYSVSREKKESFPLTVTSAQKNPTAFYLCASTFGGAGNTIYFGEGSWLTVV.

The chain couples TRBV11-2 to TRBJ2-5; 8 bases line up with TRBD2. V was clipped by 6 bases and J by 5 bases; unmatched bases: 8. Germline values: CDR1 SGHAT, CDR2 FQNNGV. This CDR3 spans 14 amino acids. Here the CDR3 DNA reads TGTGCCAGCAGGCCTCGGGGGGGGATGGAGACCCAGTACTTC. This translates into CASRPRGGMETQYF.

Here the CDR3 DNA reads TGTGCCAGCAGCGAAAAGAGGTCCGCCCTAAACACCATATATTTT. Its protein is CASSEKRSALNTIYF. V and J are TRBV7-9 and TRBJ1-3; the D is unclear. The CDR3 is 15 residues long. CDR1 and CDR2 (germline): SEHNR, FQNEAQ (reference sequence). The V end lost 5 bases, the J end lost 6 bases, and 17 bases lay between the germline ends.

This clone was seen a few times. The chain uses TRBV7-2 and TRBJ1-5, with 9 bases that match TRBD1. The J segment lost 5 bases and the V segment lost 5 bases, leaving 4 bases of the junction unmatched. CDR3 length equals 14 residues. Germline lookup yields CDR1 SGHTA and CDR2 FQGNSA. The CDR3 spells CASSKQGAHQPQHF. The CDR3, as DNA: TGTGCCAGCAGCAAACAGGGGGCCCATCAGCCCCAGCATTTT.

V gene TRBV6-1 combines with J gene TRBJ1-2; 10 nucleotides line up with TRBD1. The CDR3 consists of 15 residues. V trimming: 5 bases; J trimming: 4 bases; junction bases outside the gene matches: 7. The germline gives CDR1 MNHNS, CDR2 SASEGT. The CDR3 bases are TGTGCCAGCAGTCCAGGGACAGGGGAAAGCTATGGCTACACCTTC. Amino acid sequence: CASSPGTGESYGYTF.

The chain is built from TRBV11-2 and TRBJ2-7, with 7 bases fitting TRBD1. The CDR3 is 15 residues long. Germline CDR1 is SGHAT and CDR2 is FQNNGV. J lost 3 bases, V lost 5 bases, and 10 bases had no gene match. The CDR3 coding sequence is TGTGCCAGCAGCCTACAGACCCACAGGGGCTACGAGCAGTACTTC. Translating gives CASSLQTHRGYEQYF.

This clone was counted once. V and J are TRBV9 and TRBJ1-5, with D tentatively TRBD1 (5 bases). The length of the CDR3 is 15 residues. Germline-derived CDR1 and CDR2 are SGDLS and YYNGEE. V lost 0 bases and J 4 bases, leaving 11 bases between the germline ends. The CDR3 sequence is CASSVAPTENQPQHF. The CDR3 nucleotides read TGTGCCAGCAGCGTAGCCCCGACAGAAAATCAGCCCCAGCATTTT. Drawing the rest from reference TRBV9 and TRBJ1-5, the complete variable domain is DSGVTQTPKHLITATGQRVTLRCSPRSGDLSVYWYQQSLDQGLQFLIQYYNGEERAKGNILERFSAQQFPDLHSELNLSSLELGDSALYFCASSVAPTENQPQHFGDGTRLSIL.

As to this clone: At one boundary the junction diverges from the germline segment, which might be a read error. V usage is TRBV7-7 and J usage is TRBJ2-3; TRBD2 is a possible D gene (6 bases). This CDR3 has 12 residues. Germline CDR1 is SSHAT and CDR2 is FNYEAQ (reference sequence). The DNA of the CDR3 is TGTGCTAGCAGCCCCATGGGGGGTACGCAGTATTTT. Translated: CASSPMGGTQYF.

This clone was detected only once. The chain links TRBV19 to TRBJ1-3, with 8 bases that match TRBD1. Looked up from germline, CDR1 is LNHDA and CDR2 is SQIVND (reference sequence). Trimming at V came to 5 bases and at J to 0 bases, leaving 12 bases not matched to a gene. The CDR3 has 18 residues. The CDR3 spells CASSPSGQGELSGNTIYF. The CDR3 region has the DNA TGTGCCAGTAGTCCGTCTGGACAGGGAGAACTCTCTGGAAACACCATATATTTT.

In this sample, this clone turned up many times. CDR3 sequence (DNA): TGTGCCAGCAGCCAATCCGGGGTTCCAGACTATGGCTACACCTTC. As protein: CASSQSGVPDYGYTF. The chain carries TRBV5-8 and TRBJ1-2; D ambiguous. CDR1 is SGHTS, CDR2 YDEGEE, per germline. The CDR3 has 15 amino acids. Trimming took off 4 bases at V and 3 bases at J, with 16 bases between the two ends.